These 27 T cell receptor beta chains originate from one sample sequenced in a study of shared clonotypes between healthy human individuals (TCRdb year 2020). The library came from the immunoSEQ multiplex PCR assay. In its TCRdb copy, this immuneACCESS table keeps in-frame sequences only and misses some clones. Where compared with another copy, unresolved V genes explain less than half of these, and the others have no known cause. A total of 2,500,000 or so clones appear in this sample, approximately 90% of them only once. Jointly, the top ten make up over 0.12% of the sample. The sequenced material came from naive CD4+ T cells sorted from blood. Per the publication, the cell subset or site label means: CD45RA+ positively selected. These TCRs come from a man between 18 and 35 years old in good health.

The genes are TRBV7-9 and TRBJ2-7, with 11 bases matching TRBD1. The CDR3 consists of 16 residues. J gave up 1 base and V 0 bases, and 2 bases lay outside the gene matches. The germline V gene encodes CDR1 SEHNR and CDR2 FQNEAQ (reference sequence). CDR3 bases: TGTGCCAGCAGCTTAGCCGGGACAGGGGGGTCCTACGAGCAGTACTTC. Translation gives CASSLAGTGGSYEQYF. Looking up the rest from reference TRBV7-9 and TRBJ2-7 gives the full variable domain: DTGVSQNPRHKITKRGQNVTFRCDPISEHNRLYWYRQTLGQGPEFLTYFQNEAQLEKSRLLSDRFSAERPKGSFSTLEIQRTEQGDSAMYLCASSLAGTGGSYEQYFGPGTRLTVT.

This clone was seen only a few times. The sample carries other DNA sequences with the same CDR3. This rearrangement joins TRBV6-5 to TRBJ1-5; 9 positions match TRBD1. The CDR3 spans 13 residues. After removal of 6 bases from V and 7 bases from J, the junction contained 4 bases not matched to a gene. Germline V CDR1 and CDR2: MNHEY, SVGAGI. CDR3 amino acids: CASSRGQGQPQHF. The DNA of the CDR3 is TGTGCCAGCAGCCGCGGACAGGGGCAGCCCCAGCATTTT.

The chain recombines TRBV6-1 with TRBJ1-5; 7 bases are shared with TRBD1. The junction had 11 bases not matched to a gene; V was cut back by 6 bases and J by 6 bases. CDR1 MNHNS and CDR2 SASEGT come from the germline V gene. The CDR3 extends over 15 amino acids. The CDR3 loop is CASRHRGSSSQPQHF. As DNA, the CDR3 is TGTGCCAGCAGACACAGGGGTAGTAGTAGTCAGCCCCAGCATTTT.

Remarks on this clone: The sample holds other DNA sequences that translate to the same CDR3. The genes are TRBV18 and TRBJ2-3; no definite D call. The CDR3 is 12 residues long. Per the germline V gene, CDR1 is KGHSH and CDR2 is LQKENI. V lost 3 bases and J 4 bases, leaving 5 bases between the germline ends. CDR3 residues: CASSPTADTQYF. DNA for the CDR3: TGTGCCAGCTCACCGACGGCAGATACGCAGTATTTT.

This chain uses TRBV9 with TRBJ2-2, with D perhaps TRBD1 (6 bases). V was pared by 3 bases and J by 4 bases, with 16 bases between. Germline-derived CDR1 and CDR2 are SGDLS and YYNGEE. This CDR3 has 16 residues. CDR3 loop: CASSASQGPSTGELFF. The CDR3 DNA is TGTGCCAGCAGCGCCTCTCAGGGGCCCAGCACCGGGGAGCTGTTTTTT. The full variable domain, its missing parts supplied by reference TRBV9 and TRBJ2-2, is DSGVTQTPKHLITATGQRVTLRCSPRSGDLSVYWYQQSLDQGLQFLIQYYNGEERAKGNILERFSAQQFPDLHSELNLSSLELGDSALYFCASSASQGPSTGELFFGEGSRLTVL.

This rearrangement joins TRBV18 to TRBJ2-7, with 8 bases aligning to TRBD1. V lost 4 bases, J lost 4 bases, and 12 bases stayed unmatched. CDR1 and CDR2 (germline): KGHSH, LQKENI. This CDR3 is built from 16 residues. The chain's CDR3 is CASSRGQGGIAYEQYF. CDR3 bases: TGTGCCAGCTCACGCGGACAGGGTGGCATCGCTTACGAGCAGTACTTC.

As for this clone: Distinct nucleotide sequences in the sample also encode this CDR3. The gene calls are TRBV9 and TRBJ2-6; D perhaps matches TRBD2 (5 bases). The V and J ends lost 0 bases and 0 bases respectively, with 7 bases between them. The CDR3 consists of 16 residues. Germline-derived CDR1 and CDR2 are SGDLS and YYNGEE. As DNA, the CDR3 is TGTGCCAGCAGCGTAGGAGGGTCCTCTGGGGCCAACGTCCTGACTTTC. Protein sequence: CASSVGGSSGANVLTF.

V gene TRBV7-2 combines with J gene TRBJ2-1, with 11 positions matching TRBD2. The CDR3 extends over 14 amino acids. Germline CDR1 reads SGHTA; CDR2 reads FQGNSA. Trimming cost V 5 bases and J 7 bases; bases outside gene matches: 4. The CDR3 bases are TGTGCCAGCAGCCAGACTAGCGGGGTAAATGAGCAGTTCTTC. It encodes CASSQTSGVNEQFF.

J is TRBJ1-6 and V is TRBV30; D may be TRBD1 (5 bases). The CDR3 loop spans 13 amino acids. Germline values: CDR1 GTSNPN, CDR2 SVGIG (reference sequence). V lost 1 base, J lost 10 bases, and 11 bases lay in between. The CDR3 coding sequence is TGTGCCTGGAGTGCTGGGGGTGAATCACCCCTCCACTTT. It translates to CAWSAGGESPLHF.

V usage is TRBV6-1 and J usage is TRBJ2-1; 9 bases match TRBD2. The CDR3 contains 13 residues. Germline V gene sequence: CDR1 MNHNS, CDR2 SASEGT. V lost 6 bases and J lost 6; bases outside the gene matches: 3. CDR3 sequence (DNA): TGTGCCAGCAGGCTAGCGGGAACCAATGAGCAGTTCTTC. Translation gives CASRLAGTNEQFF.

V is TRBV5-6 and J is TRBJ1-2; 10 bases match TRBD1. Germline CDR1 is SGHDT and CDR2 is YYEEEE. V was pared by 0 bases and J by 6 bases, with 5 bases of the junction left unmatched. The CDR3 consists of 15 residues. The CDR3 sequence is CASSLVGQGTNGYTF. In nucleotides, the CDR3 is TGTGCCAGCAGCTTGGTGGGACAGGGGACTAATGGCTACACCTTC.

The J gene is TRBJ2-7, the V gene TRBV10-3; 8 positions match TRBD2. Germline V gene sequence: CDR1 ENHRY, CDR2 SYGVKD. V shed 0 bases, J shed 6 bases, and the junction held 7 bases outside the gene matches. The CDR3 loop spans 15 amino acids. The CDR3 DNA reads TGTGCCATCAGTGAGTCCCCAGCGGGGGCCGGCGAGCAGTACTTC. Protein sequence: CAISESPAGAGEQYF.

On this clone: The sample holds other DNA sequences that translate to the same CDR3. The chain recombines TRBV7-2 with TRBJ1-5, with D perhaps TRBD1 (5 bases). This CDR3 is built from 13 residues. V gave up 1 base and J gave up 7 bases, with 8 bases separating them. Germline V CDR1 and CDR2: SGHTA, FQGNSA. The CDR3 region has the DNA TGTGCCAGCAGCTTAGTTAGGGGACAGCCCCAGCATTTT. Translation: CASSLVRGQPQHF.

The chain couples TRBV21-1 to TRBJ2-2; the tabulated D call, TRBD1, remains unverified against the DNA. TRBV21-1 represents a pseudogene. The CDR3 consists of 11 residues. This chain's CDR3 is CGGPCTGELFF. CDR3 nucleotides: TGTGGGGGCCCGTGCACCGGGGAGCTGTTTTTT.

A few counts support this clone. The chain has TRBV28 and TRBJ1-1, with D maybe TRBD1 (6 bases). This CDR3 spans 15 amino acids. CDR1 is MDHEN and CDR2 is SYDVKM in the germline V gene. V lost 5 bases, J lost 2 bases, and 15 bases lay in between. The CDR3 DNA sequence: TGTGCCAGCAGTGCATCCCCGGGACAAAACACTGAAGCTTTCTTT. Translating gives CASSASPGQNTEAFF.

V usage is TRBV19 and J usage is TRBJ1-5; 7 nucleotides align to TRBD1. The CDR3 extends over 14 amino acids. Germline CDR1 LNHDA, CDR2 SQIVND (reference sequence). The V segment lost 7 bases and the J segment 1 base; nucleotides outside the gene matches: 4. In nucleotides, the CDR3 is TGTGCCAGTACCCAACAGGGGAGCAATCAGCCCCAGCATTTT. Amino acid sequence: CASTQQGSNQPQHF.

This chain links TRBV6-5 with TRBJ2-5; 10 bases align to TRBD2. V lost 4 bases, J lost 5 bases, and 7 bases stayed unmatched. There are 15 residues in the CDR3. Per the germline V gene, CDR1 is MNHEY and CDR2 is SVGAGI. The CDR3, as DNA: TGTGCCAGCAGTTCATGGACTAGCGGTGTTGAGACCCAGTACTTC. Amino acid sequence: CASSSWTSGVETQYF.

This chain links TRBV5-4 with TRBJ1-1; D perhaps matches TRBD1 (5 bases). The CDR3 covers 15 residues. Trimming took off 7 bases at V and 1 base at J, with 17 bases between the two ends. Germline V gene data show CDR1 as SGHNT and CDR2 as YYREEE (reference sequence). The CDR3 loop reads CASGGVWGPNTEAFF. The CDR3 bases are TGTGCCAGCGGAGGAGTATGGGGACCGAACACTGAAGCTTTCTTT.

This clone was observed once. The genes are TRBV4-1 and TRBJ1-2, with a possible D match to TRBD1 (5 bases). V lost 1 base to trimming and J lost 10 bases, with 13 bases between them. The CDR3 consists of 13 residues. Germline lookup yields CDR1 MGHRA and CDR2 YSYEKL. The CDR3 loop reads CASSQVGTRPYTF. CDR3 bases: TGCGCCAGCAGCCAAGTGGGGACCAGGCCCTACACCTTC.

The rearrangement joins TRBV6-5 to TRBJ2-5; D is possibly TRBD2 (6 bases). This CDR3 comprises 13 residues. V was cut by 6 bases and J by 5 bases, with 13 bases left in between. CDR1 and CDR2 (germline): MNHEY, SVGAGI. This CDR3 is CASRAGTEETQYF. DNA of the CDR3: TGTGCCAGCAGAGCCGGGACTGAGGAGACCCAGTACTTC.

The J gene is TRBJ2-7, the V gene TRBV7-2, with 9 positions matching TRBD1. V lost 2 bases and J lost 5; bases outside the gene matches: 13. Germline CDR1 SGHTA, CDR2 FQGNSA. The CDR3 consists of 17 residues. CDR3 DNA: TGTGCCAGCAGCTTAATTTCGAAAGGAGACAGGGGGGACGAGCAGTACTTC. Its protein is CASSLISKGDRGDEQYF.

The chain joins TRBV6-1 to TRBJ1-2; D ambiguous. This CDR3 comprises 14 residues. Per the germline V gene, CDR1 is MNHNS and CDR2 is SASEGT. Deletions cut 1 base from V and 3 bases from J, with 9 bases between. CDR3 sequence: CASSEVGDHYGYTF. For the CDR3, the DNA is TGTGCCAGCAGTGAAGTCGGTGATCACTATGGCTACACCTTC.

CDR3 loop: CASSGAGHTEQFF. CDR3 nucleotide sequence: TGTGCCAGCAGTGGGGCGGGGCATACTGAGCAGTTCTTC. The chain joins TRBV6-4 to TRBJ2-1, with TRBD2 as a possible D gene (6 bases). This CDR3 is 13 amino acids long. V dropped 4 bases and J dropped 9 bases, with 13 bases sitting between them. Germline-derived CDR1 and CDR2 are MRHNA and SNTAGT.

This sequence joins TRBV30 and TRBJ1-2, with 7 bases matching TRBD1. Germline V gene lookup returns CDR1 GTSNPN and CDR2 SVGIG (reference sequence). Trimming cost V 3 bases and J 3 bases; bases outside gene matches: 22. This CDR3 is 19 amino acids long. The CDR3 DNA sequence: TGTGCCTGGAGGGGTCCACGGGACAGCGACGTAGTTTACCACTATGGCTACACCTTC. Amino acids: CAWRGPRDSDVVYHYGYTF.

As concerns this clone: Other DNA sequences in the same sample also yield this CDR3. This chain links TRBV5-1 with TRBJ2-6; D gene uncertain. V gave up 4 bases and J gave up 0 bases, with 5 bases separating them. Germline V CDR1 and CDR2: SGHRS, YFSETQ. This CDR3 spans 14 amino acids. The CDR3 spells CASSLLSGANVLTF. CDR3 nucleotide sequence: TGCGCCAGCAGCCTACTCTCTGGGGCCAACGTCCTGACTTTC.

This chain connects TRBV5-6 to TRBJ1-2; weak D call: TRBD1 (5 bases). The CDR3 length is 15 residues. The germline CDR1 and CDR2 sequences are SGHDT and YYEEEE. V was shortened by 4 bases and J by 4 bases, with 17 bases between the two germline ends. CDR3 in DNA: TGTGCCAGCAGCCGGAAGGCAGGGTCAGGCTATGGCTACACCTTC. This gives the protein CASSRKAGSGYGYTF.

This chain links TRBV5-4 with TRBJ2-7; TRBD2 matches at 10 bases. The germline gives CDR1 SGHNT, CDR2 YYREEE (reference sequence). The CDR3 length is 18 residues. Trimming cost V 0 bases and J 8 bases; bases outside gene matches: 17. Here the CDR3 reads CASSLAPYWTSGPPQQYF. The CDR3 DNA is TGTGCCAGCAGCTTGGCCCCGTATTGGACTAGCGGACCACCGCAGCAGTACTTC.